This T cell receptor beta chain was sequenced in a study of CD8 T cells in ankylosing spondylitis. Of note for this clonotype: Its specificity is not known.

Library preparation for TCR beta used quantitative 5'-RACE with molecular barcodes. TCRdb re-analysed the 5' RACE reads in MiXCR, keeping a single row per CDR3 protein. Of a few hundred thousand distinct CDR3 sequences listed, less than 9.5% are singletons. Germline-derived CDR1 and CDR2 are MRHNA and SNTAGT. The V gene end was trimmed by 6 bases and the J gene end by 2 bases; junction bases not matched to a gene: 5. This CDR3 is 15 amino acids long. General study results and limits: In reactive arthritis synovial fluid and blood, some motif variants had been reported before. Apparently characteristic of ankylosing spondylitis blood was a TCR beta motif (roughly 8 highly homologous variants). Disease-linked clones were CD8+ and relatively rare in peripheral blood. Significant enrichment of disease-linked clones was reportedly seen in matched ankylosing spondylitis synovial fluid.

The sequencing input was blood, either unsorted or a sorted T cell fraction (not recorded which). V gene TRBV6-4 combines with J gene TRBJ1-5, with 9 bases aligning to TRBD1. The clonotype was recovered from a male donor with ankylosing spondylitis. The CDR3 DNA follows: TGTGCCAGCAGGGGACAGGGAGTTGGCAATCAGCCCCAGCATTTT. This gives the protein CASRGQGVGNQPQHF.